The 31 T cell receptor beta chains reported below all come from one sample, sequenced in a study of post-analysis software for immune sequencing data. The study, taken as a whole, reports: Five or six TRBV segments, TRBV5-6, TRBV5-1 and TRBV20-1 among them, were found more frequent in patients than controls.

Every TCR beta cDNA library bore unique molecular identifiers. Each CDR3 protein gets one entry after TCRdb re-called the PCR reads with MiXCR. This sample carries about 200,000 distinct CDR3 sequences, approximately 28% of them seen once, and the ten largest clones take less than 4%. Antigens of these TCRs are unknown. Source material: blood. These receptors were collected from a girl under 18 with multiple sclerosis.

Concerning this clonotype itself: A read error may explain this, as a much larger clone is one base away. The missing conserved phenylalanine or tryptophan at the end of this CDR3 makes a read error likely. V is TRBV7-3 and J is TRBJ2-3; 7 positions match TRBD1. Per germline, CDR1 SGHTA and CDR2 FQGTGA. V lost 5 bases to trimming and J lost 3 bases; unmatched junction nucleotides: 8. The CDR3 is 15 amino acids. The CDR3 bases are TGTGCCAGCAGCCTTGTGGGACAGATGACAGATACGCAGTATCTT. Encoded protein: CASSLVGQMTDTQYL.

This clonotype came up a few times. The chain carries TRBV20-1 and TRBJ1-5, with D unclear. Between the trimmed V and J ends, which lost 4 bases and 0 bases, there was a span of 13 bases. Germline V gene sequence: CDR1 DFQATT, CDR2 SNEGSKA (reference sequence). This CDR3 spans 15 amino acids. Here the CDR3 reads CSATTDYYSNQPQHF. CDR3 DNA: TGCAGTGCTACTACGGACTACTATAGCAATCAGCCCCAGCATTTT.

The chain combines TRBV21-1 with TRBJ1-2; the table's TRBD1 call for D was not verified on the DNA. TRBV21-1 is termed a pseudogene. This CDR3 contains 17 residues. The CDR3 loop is CASSKDSRGAPVYGYTF. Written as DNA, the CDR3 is TGTGCCAGCAGCAAAGACTCCCGGGGGGCGCCGGTCTATGGCTACACCTTC.

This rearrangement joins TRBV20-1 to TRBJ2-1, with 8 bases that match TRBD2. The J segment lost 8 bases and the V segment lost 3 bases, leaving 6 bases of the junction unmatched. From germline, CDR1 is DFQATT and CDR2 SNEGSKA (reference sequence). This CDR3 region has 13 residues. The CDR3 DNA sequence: TGCAGTGCTAGTTCGGGGGGGCAAGATGAGCAGTTCTTC. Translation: CSASSGGQDEQFF.

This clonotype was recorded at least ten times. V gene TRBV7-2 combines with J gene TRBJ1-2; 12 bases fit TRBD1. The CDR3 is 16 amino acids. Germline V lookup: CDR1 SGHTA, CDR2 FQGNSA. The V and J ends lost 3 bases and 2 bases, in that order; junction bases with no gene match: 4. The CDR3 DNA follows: TGTGCCAGCAGCTTGGGACAGGGGGCTCTAAACTATGGCTACACCTTC. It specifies CASSLGQGALNYGYTF.

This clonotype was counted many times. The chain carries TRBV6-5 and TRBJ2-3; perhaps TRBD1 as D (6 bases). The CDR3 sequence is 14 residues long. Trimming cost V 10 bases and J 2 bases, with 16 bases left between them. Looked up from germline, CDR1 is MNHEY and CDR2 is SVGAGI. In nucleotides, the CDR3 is TGTGCCATCAGGGGTGGCCATCACACAGATACGCAGTATTTT. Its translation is CAIRGGHHTDTQYF.

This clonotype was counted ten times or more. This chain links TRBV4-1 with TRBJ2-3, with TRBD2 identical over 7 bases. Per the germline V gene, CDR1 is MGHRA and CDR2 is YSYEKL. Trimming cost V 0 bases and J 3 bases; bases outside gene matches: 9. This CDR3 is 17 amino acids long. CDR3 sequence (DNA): TGCGCCAGCAGCCAAGATGTGAGGGAGGGCGGGACAGATACGCAGTATTTT. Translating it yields CASSQDVREGGTDTQYF.

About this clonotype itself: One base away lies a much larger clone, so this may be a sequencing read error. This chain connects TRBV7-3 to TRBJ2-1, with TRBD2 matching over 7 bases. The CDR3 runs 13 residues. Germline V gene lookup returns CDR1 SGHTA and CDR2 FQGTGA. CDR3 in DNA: TGTGCCAGCGGGAGGGGCTCCTACAATGGGCAGTTCTTC. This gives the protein CASGRGSYNGQFF.

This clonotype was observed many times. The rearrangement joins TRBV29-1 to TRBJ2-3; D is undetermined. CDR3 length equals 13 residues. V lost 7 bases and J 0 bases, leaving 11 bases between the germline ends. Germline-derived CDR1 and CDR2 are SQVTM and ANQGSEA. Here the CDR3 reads CSARPISTDTQYF. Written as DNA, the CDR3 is TGCAGCGCCCGACCGATTAGCACAGATACGCAGTATTTT.

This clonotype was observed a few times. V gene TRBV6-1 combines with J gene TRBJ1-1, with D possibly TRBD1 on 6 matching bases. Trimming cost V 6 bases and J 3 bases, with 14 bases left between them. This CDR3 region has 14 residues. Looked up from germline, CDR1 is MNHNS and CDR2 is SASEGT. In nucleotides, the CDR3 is TGTGCCAGCAGCCGGAGGGGGTTCGACACTGAAGCTTTCTTT. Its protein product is CASSRRGFDTEAFF.

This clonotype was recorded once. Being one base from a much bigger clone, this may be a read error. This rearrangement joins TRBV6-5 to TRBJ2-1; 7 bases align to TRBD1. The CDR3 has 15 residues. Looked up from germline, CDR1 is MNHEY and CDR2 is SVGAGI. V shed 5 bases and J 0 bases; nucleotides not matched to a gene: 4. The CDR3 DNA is TGTGCCAGCAGTATGGGACAGCCCTCCTACAATGAGCAGTTCTTC. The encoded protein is CASSMGQPSYNEQFF.

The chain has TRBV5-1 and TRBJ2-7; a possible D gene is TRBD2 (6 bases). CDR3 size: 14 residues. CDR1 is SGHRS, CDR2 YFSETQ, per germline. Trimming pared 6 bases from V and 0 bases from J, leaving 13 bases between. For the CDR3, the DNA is TGCGCCAGCACGGAGGGGCTGAGCTCCTACGAGCAGTACTTC. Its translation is CASTEGLSSYEQYF. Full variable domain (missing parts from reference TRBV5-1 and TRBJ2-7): KAGVTQTPRYLIKTRGQQVTLSCSPISGHRSVSWYQQTPGQGLQFLFEYFSETQRNKGNFPGRFSGRQFSNSRSEMNVSTLELGDSALYLCASTEGLSSYEQYFGPGTRLTVT.

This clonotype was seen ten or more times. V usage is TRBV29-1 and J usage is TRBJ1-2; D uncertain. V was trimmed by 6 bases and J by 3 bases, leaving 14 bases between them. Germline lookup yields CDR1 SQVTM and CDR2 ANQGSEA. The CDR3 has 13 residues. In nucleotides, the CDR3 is TGCAGCGTCCGACGGGCGGGGTACTATGGCTACACCTTC. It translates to CSVRRAGYYGYTF. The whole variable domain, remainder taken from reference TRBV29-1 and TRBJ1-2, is SAVISQKPSRDICQRGTSLTIQCQVDSQVTMMFWYRQQPGQSLTLIATANQGSEATYESGFVIDKFPISRPNLTFSTLTVSNMSPEDSSIYLCSVRRAGYYGYTFGSGTRLTVV.

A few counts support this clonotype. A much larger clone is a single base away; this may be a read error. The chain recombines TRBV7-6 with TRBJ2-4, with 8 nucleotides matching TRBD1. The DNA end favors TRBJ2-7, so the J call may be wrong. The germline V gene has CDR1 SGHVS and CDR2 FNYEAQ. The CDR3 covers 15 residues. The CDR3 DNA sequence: TGTGCCAGCAGCCTACGCCAAGGACAGGGTTACGAGCAGTACTTC. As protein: CASSLRQGQGYEQYF.

This CDR3 reads CASSGTDPLATDTQYF. CDR3 bases: TGTGCCAGCAGTGGCACTGATCCTCTAGCGACAGATACGCAGTATTTT. This chain uses TRBV27 with TRBJ2-3, with D possibly matching TRBD2 (6 bases). Trimming removed 5 bases at V and 3 bases at J, with 18 bases between. Germline CDR1 is MNHEY and CDR2 is SMNVEV (reference sequence). This CDR3 spans 16 amino acids.

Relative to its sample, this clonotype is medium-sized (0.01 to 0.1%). CDR3 amino acids: CSARAPSLASNQPQHF. For the CDR3, the DNA is TGCAGTGCTAGAGCCCCCAGTTTGGCTAGCAATCAGCCCCAGCATTTT. The chain carries TRBV20-1 and TRBJ1-5; D ambiguous. This CDR3 has 16 residues. The V end lost 1 base, the J end lost 0 bases, and 13 bases lay between the germline ends. CDR1 is DFQATT and CDR2 is SNEGSKA in the germline V gene (reference sequence).

In DNA, the CDR3 is TGTGCCAGCAGATCATCTGACGCCATCAGCGCAGATACGCAGTATTTT. Translating it yields CASRSSDAISADTQYF. This chain connects TRBV12-3 or TRBV12-4 to TRBJ2-3; the D is unclear. The germline V and J ends were trimmed by 6 bases and 4 bases, with 20 bases remaining between them. The CDR3 totals 16 residues.

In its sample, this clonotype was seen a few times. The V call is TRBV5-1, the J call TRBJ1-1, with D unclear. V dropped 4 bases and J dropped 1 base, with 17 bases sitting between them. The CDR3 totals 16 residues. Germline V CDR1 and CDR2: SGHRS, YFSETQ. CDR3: CASSPRGAVGNTEAFF. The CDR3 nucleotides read TGCGCCAGCAGCCCTCGGGGTGCAGTCGGGAACACTGAAGCTTTCTTT.

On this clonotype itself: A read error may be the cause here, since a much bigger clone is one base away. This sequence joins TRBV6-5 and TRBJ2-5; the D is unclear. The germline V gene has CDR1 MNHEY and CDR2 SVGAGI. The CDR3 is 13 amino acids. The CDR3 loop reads CASRFPTQATQYF. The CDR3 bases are TGTGCCAGCAGGTTCCCCACCCAAGCGACCCAGTACTTC.

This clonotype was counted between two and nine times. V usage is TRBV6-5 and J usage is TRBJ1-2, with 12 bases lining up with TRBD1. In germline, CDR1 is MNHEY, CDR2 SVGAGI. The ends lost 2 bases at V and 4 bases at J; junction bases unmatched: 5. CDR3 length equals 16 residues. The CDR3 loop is CASSYAGTGGCYGYTF. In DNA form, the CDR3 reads TGTGCCAGCAGTTACGCCGGGACAGGGGGCTGCTATGGCTACACCTTC.

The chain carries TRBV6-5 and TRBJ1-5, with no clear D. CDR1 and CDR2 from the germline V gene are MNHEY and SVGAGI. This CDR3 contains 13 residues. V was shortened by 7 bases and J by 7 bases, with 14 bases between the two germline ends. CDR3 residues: CASKENARQPQHF. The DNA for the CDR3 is TGTGCCAGCAAGGAGAACGCCCGGCAGCCCCAGCATTTT.

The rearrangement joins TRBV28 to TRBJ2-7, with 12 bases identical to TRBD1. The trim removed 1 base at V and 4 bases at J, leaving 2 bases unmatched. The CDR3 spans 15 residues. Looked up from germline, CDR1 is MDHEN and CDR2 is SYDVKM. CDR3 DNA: TGTGCCAGCAGTTTATCGGGACAGGGGGCATACGAGCAGTACTTC. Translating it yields CASSLSGQGAYEQYF. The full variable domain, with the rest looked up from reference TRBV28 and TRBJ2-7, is DVKVTQSSRYLVKRTGEKVFLECVQDMDHENMFWYRQDPGLGLRLIYFSYDVKMKEKGDIPEGYSVSREKKERFSLILESASTNQTSMYLCASSLSGQGAYEQYFGPGTRLTVT.

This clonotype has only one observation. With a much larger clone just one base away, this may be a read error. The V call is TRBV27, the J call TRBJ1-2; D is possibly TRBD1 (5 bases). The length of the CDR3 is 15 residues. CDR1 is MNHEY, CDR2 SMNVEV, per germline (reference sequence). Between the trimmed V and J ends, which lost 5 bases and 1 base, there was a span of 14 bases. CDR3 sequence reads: CASSPGAGYNYGYTF. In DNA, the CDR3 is TGTGCCAGCAGTCCCGGGGCAGGGTATAACTATGGCTACACCTTC.

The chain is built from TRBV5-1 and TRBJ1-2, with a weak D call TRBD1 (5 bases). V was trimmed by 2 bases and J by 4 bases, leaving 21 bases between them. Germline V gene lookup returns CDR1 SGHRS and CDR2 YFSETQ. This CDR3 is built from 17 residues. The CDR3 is CASSFPVGQFPRYGYTF. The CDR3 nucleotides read TGCGCCAGCAGCTTTCCGGTGGGGCAGTTCCCCCGCTATGGCTACACCTTC.

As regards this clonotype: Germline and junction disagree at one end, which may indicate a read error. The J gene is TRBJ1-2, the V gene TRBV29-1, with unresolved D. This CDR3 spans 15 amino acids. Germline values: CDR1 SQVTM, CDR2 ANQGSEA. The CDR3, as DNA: TGCAGCGTTGAAGCAAGGGCCCTGATGAACTGTGGCTACACCTTC. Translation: CSVEARALMNCGYTF. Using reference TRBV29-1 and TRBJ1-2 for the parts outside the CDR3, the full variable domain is SAVISQKPSRDICQRGTSLTIQCQVDSQVTMMFWYRQQPGQSLTLIATANQGSEATYESGFVIDKFPISRPNLTFSTLTVSNMSPEDSSIYLCSVEARALMNCGYTFGSGTRLTVV.

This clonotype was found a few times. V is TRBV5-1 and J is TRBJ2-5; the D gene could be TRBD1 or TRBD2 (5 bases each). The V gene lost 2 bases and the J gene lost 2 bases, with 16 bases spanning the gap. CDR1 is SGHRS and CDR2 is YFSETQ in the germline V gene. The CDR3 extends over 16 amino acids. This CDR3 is CASSFGTIAFQETQYF. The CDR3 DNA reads TGCGCCAGCAGCTTCGGGACCATAGCTTTTCAAGAGACCCAGTACTTC. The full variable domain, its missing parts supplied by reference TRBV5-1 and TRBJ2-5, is KAGVTQTPRYLIKTRGQQVTLSCSPISGHRSVSWYQQTPGQGLQFLFEYFSETQRNKGNFPGRFSGRQFSNSRSEMNVSTLELGDSALYLCASSFGTIAFQETQYFGPGTRLLVL.

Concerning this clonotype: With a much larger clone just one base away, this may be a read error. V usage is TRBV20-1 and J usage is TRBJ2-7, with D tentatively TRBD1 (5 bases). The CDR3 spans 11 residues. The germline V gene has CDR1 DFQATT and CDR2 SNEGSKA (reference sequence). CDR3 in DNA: TGCAGTGCGCGACAGTCCTACGAGCGGTACTTC. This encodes CSARQSYERYF.

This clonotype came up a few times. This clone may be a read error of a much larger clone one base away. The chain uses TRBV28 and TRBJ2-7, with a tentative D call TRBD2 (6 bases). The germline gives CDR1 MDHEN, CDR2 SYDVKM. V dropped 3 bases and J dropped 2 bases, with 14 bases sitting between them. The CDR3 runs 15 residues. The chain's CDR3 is CASSFSSGPTYEQYF. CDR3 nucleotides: TGTGCCAGCAGTTTCAGTAGCGGTCCGACCTACGAGCAGTACTTC.

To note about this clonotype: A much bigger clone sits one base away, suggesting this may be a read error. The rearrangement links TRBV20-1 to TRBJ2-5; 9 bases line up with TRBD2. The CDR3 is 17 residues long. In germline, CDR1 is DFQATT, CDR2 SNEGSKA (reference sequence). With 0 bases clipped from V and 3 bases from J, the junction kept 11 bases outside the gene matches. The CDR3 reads CSARESMRLAEEETQYF. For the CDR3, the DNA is TGCAGTGCTAGAGAATCAATGCGACTAGCGGAGGAAGAGACCCAGTACTTC.

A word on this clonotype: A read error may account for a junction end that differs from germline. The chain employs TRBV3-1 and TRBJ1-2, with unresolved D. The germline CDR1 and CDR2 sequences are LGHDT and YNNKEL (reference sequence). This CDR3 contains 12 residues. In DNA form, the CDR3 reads TGTGCCAGCAGCCTGACCGGCTATGGCCACACCTTC. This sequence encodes CASSLTGYGHTF.

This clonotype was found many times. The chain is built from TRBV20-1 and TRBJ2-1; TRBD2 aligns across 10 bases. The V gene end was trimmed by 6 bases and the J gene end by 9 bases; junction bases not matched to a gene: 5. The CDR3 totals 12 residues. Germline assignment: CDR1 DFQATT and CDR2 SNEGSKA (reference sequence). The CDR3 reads CSAAGGGSEQFF. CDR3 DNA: TGCAGTGCAGCGGGAGGGGGTAGTGAGCAGTTCTTC.